The 14 T cell receptor beta chains in this list originate from one sample, sequenced in a study of T cell changes during pregnancy in multiple sclerosis. Data came from immunoSEQ multiplex PCR; TCRdb stores just in-frame clones and leaves some out. The sample lists about 40,000 clones; about 90% were seen once. The material sequenced was CD4+ T cells from peripheral blood mononuclear cells, taken before pregnancy. The receptors stem from a female donor with multiple sclerosis, enrolled in a pregnancy study.

This clone was detected only a few times. The chain couples TRBV7-2 to TRBJ1-1, with D unresolved. The CDR3 consists of 14 residues. The V end lost 5 bases, the J end lost 5 bases, and 15 bases lay between the germline ends. The germline V gene encodes CDR1 SGHTA and CDR2 FQGNSA. This CDR3 is CASSQRVSLTEAFF. CDR3 DNA sequence: TGTGCCAGCAGCCAACGCGTATCCTTAACTGAAGCTTTCTTT.

The V gene is TRBV5-6, the J gene TRBJ2-3; D gene unclear. V was cut by 4 bases and J by 7 bases, with 10 bases left in between. Looked up from germline, CDR1 is SGHDT and CDR2 is YYEEEE. The CDR3 loop spans 12 amino acids. The CDR3 spells CASSGLLYTQYF. CDR3 bases: TGTGCCAGCAGCGGGCTGCTATATACGCAGTATTTT.

The sample holds one count of this clone. The chain is built from TRBV7-9 and TRBJ2-7, with a weak D call TRBD1 (5 bases). The germline V and J ends were trimmed by 8 bases and 3 bases, with 5 bases remaining between them. Germline assignment: CDR1 SEHNR and CDR2 FQNEAQ (reference sequence). This CDR3 region has 10 residues. CDR3 protein: CASGHYEQYF. CDR3 in DNA: TGTGCCAGCGGACACTACGAGCAGTACTTC.

The chain carries TRBV9 and TRBJ2-2; 7 positions match TRBD2. CDR1 is SGDLS and CDR2 is YYNGEE in the germline V gene. J gave up 4 bases and V 0 bases, and 6 bases lay outside the gene matches. CDR3 length equals 16 residues. The CDR3 DNA follows: TGTGCCAGCAGCGTAGTGCTAGCGGTTCGCACCGGGGAGCTGTTTTTT. Residues: CASSVVLAVRTGELFF. Full variable domain (remainder filled in from reference TRBV9 and TRBJ2-2): DSGVTQTPKHLITATGQRVTLRCSPRSGDLSVYWYQQSLDQGLQFLIQYYNGEERAKGNILERFSAQQFPDLHSELNLSSLELGDSALYFCASSVVLAVRTGELFFGEGSRLTVL.

This chain joins TRBV6-5 and TRBJ2-3; weak D call: TRBD2 (6 bases). The germline V gene encodes CDR1 MNHEY and CDR2 SVGAGI. The CDR3 extends over 14 amino acids. Trimming shortened V by 6 bases and J by 1 base, and 11 bases separated the two germline ends. The CDR3 here is CASRQRGGTDTQYF. CDR3 DNA sequence: TGTGCCAGCAGACAACGCGGGGGCACAGATACGCAGTATTTT.

The chain uses TRBV7-9 and TRBJ2-3; a weak D match, TRBD2 (5 bases). Trimming pared 1 base from V and 2 bases from J, leaving 16 bases between. Germline V CDR1 and CDR2: SEHNR, FQNEAQ (reference sequence). The CDR3 totals 17 residues. CDR3 nucleotides: TGTGCCAGCAGCTTAGGGTTTCGAGGGCTATCCACAGATACGCAGTATTTT. Amino acids: CASSLGFRGLSTDTQYF.

The gene calls are TRBV18 and TRBJ1-1; 8 bases agree with TRBD1. The CDR3 totals 14 residues. Germline CDR1 is KGHSH and CDR2 is LQKENI. Trimming removed 4 bases from V and 5 bases from J; junction bases left unmatched: 6. The CDR3 reads CASSQTRGQTEAFF. In nucleotides, the CDR3 is TGTGCCAGCTCACAAACCAGGGGGCAGACTGAAGCTTTCTTT.

The chain uses TRBV29-1 and TRBJ2-3; D is unresolved. The CDR3 covers 13 residues. The germline gives CDR1 SQVTM, CDR2 ANQGSEA. Trimming cost V 6 bases and J 9 bases, with 19 bases left between them. CDR3 in DNA: TGCAGCGTCCGATCGGTACTAATTGGGACGCAGTATTTT. Encoded protein: CSVRSVLIGTQYF.

This chain joins TRBV7-8 and TRBJ1-1; D may be TRBD1 (5 bases). Trimming cost V 3 bases and J 5 bases, with 13 bases left between them. This CDR3 has 14 amino acids. Germline lookup yields CDR1 SGHVS and CDR2 FQNEAQ. The CDR3 nucleotides are TGTGCCAGCAGCTTGGGACTGGGGGGGACTGAAGCTTTCTTT. As protein: CASSLGLGGTEAFF. Variable domain in full (rest from reference TRBV7-8 and TRBJ1-1): GAGVSQSPRYKVAKRGQDVALRCDPISGHVSLFWYQQALGQGPEFLTYFQNEAQLDKSGLPSDRFFAERPEGSVSTLKIQRTQQEDSAVYLCASSLGLGGTEAFFGQGTRLTVV.

The chain joins TRBV7-2 to TRBJ2-3; TRBD2 agrees at 11 bases. V dropped 3 bases and J dropped 2; count of bases not matched to a gene: 1. The CDR3 extends over 15 amino acids. Per the germline V gene, CDR1 is SGHTA and CDR2 is FQGNSA. The chain's CDR3 is CASSFSGGATDTQYF. In DNA form, the CDR3 reads TGTGCCAGCAGCTTTAGCGGGGGGGCCACAGATACGCAGTATTTT. The full variable domain, completed using reference TRBV7-2 and TRBJ2-3, is GAGVSQSPSNKVTEKGKDVELRCDPISGHTALYWYRQSLGQGLEFLIYFQGNSAPDKSGLPSDRFSAERTGGSVSTLTIQRTQQEDSAVYLCASSFSGGATDTQYFGPGTRLTVL.

The V and J genes are TRBV9 and TRBJ2-1; 10 bases agree with TRBD2. This CDR3 is 15 amino acids long. CDR1 SGDLS and CDR2 YYNGEE come from the germline V gene. The junction had 11 bases not matched to a gene; V was cut back by 4 bases and J by 10 bases. CDR3 nucleotides: TGTGCCAGCAGCCTAGAGGATCTTAGCGGGGGGGAGCAGTTCTTC. Translated, it gives CASSLEDLSGGEQFF.

This rearrangement joins TRBV27 to TRBJ1-4; tentatively, D is TRBD1 (5 bases). The V gene's germline CDR1 is MNHEY and CDR2 SMNVEV (reference sequence). Trimming cost V 6 bases and J 4 bases, with 9 bases left between them. The CDR3 has 13 residues. CDR3 nucleotides: TGTGCCAGCAGGGTGGGACTTAATGAAAAACTGTTTTTT. Encoded protein: CASRVGLNEKLFF.

The V call is TRBV7-9, the J call TRBJ2-5, with no clear D. Trimming removed 11 bases at V and 1 base at J, with 11 bases between. This CDR3 is built from 12 residues. Germline V gene data show CDR1 as SEHNR and CDR2 as FQNEAQ (reference sequence). CDR3 DNA sequence: TGTGCCCCCGAGCCCGGCCAAGAGACCCAGTACTTC. It is translated as CAPEPGQETQYF.

This sequence joins TRBV7-3 and TRBJ2-1, with D perhaps TRBD2 (6 bases). The CDR3 runs 16 residues. V was trimmed by 1 base and J by 2 bases, leaving 12 bases between them. CDR1 is SGHTA, CDR2 FQGTGA, per germline. Here the CDR3 reads CASSLISSGAYNEQFF. CDR3 sequence (DNA): TGTGCCAGCAGCTTAATATCCTCGGGGGCCTACAATGAGCAGTTCTTC.